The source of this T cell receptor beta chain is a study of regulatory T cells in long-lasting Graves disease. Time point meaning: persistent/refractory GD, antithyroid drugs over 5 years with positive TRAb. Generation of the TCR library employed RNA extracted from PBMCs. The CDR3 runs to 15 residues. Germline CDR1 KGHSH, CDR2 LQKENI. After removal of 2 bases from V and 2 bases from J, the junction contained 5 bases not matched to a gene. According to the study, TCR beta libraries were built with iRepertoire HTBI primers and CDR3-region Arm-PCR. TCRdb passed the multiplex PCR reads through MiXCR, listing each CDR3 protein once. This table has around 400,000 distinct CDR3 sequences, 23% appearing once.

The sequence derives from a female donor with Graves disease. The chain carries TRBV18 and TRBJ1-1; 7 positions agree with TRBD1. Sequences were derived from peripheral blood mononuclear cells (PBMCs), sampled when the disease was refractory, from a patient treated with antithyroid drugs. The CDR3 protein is CASSPNGDRNTEAFF. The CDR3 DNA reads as TGTGCCAGCTCACCAAACGGGGACAGAAACACTGAAGCTTTCTTT.